A single sample gave rise to the 23 T cell receptor beta chains below, sequenced in a study of T cell clonality in common variable immunodeficiency. Sequencing was performed with immunoSEQ multiplex PCR; in TCRdb, only in-frame clones are kept and a portion is missing. The table lists roughly 34,000 clones, with no singletons. The sequenced material came from peripheral blood mononuclear cells. The receptors here all came from a person between 18 and 75 years old in good health.

This clone was seen ten or more times. The read ends 3 residues shy of where the CDR3 ends; the end is completed using the germline J gene. J is TRBJ2-3 and V is TRBV4-1, with TRBD1 identical over 7 bases. Trimming cost V 1 base and J 6 bases; bases outside gene matches: 16. This CDR3 has 18 residues. The germline CDR1 and CDR2 sequences are MGHRA and YSYEKL. The CDR3 DNA, read in part, is TGCGCCAGCAGCCAAGCGGGACAGAGGTTTAGAGATGTGGATACG. It specifies CASSQAGQRFRDVDT. The full CDR3 sequence reads CASSQAGQRFRDVDTQYF.

This clone was seen many times. The CDR3 extends 3 residues past the end of the read, so its final part is completed from the germline J gene. Additional DNA sequences in this sample encode the identical CDR3. The V gene is TRBV6-1, the J gene TRBJ2-7, with 10 bases matching TRBD2. CDR3 size: 15 residues. Germline V gives CDR1 MNHNS, CDR2 SASEGT. The V gene end was trimmed by 1 base and the J gene end by 2 bases; junction bases not matched to a gene: 2. CDR3 loop: CASSEGTSGAYEQYF. The covered CDR3 bases are TGTGCCAGCAGTGAAGGGACTAGCGGAGCCTACGAG.

This clone was observed at least ten times. With the read ending 3 residues before the CDR3 end, the germline J gene is used to fill in that end. The rearrangement links TRBV5-1 to TRBJ1-1, with unresolved D. Deletions cut 1 base from V and 3 bases from J, with 10 bases between. The CDR3 loop spans 14 amino acids. Germline V CDR1 and CDR2: SGHRS, YFSETQ. CDR3 DNA, as far as it was read: TGCGCCAGCAGCTTGTTGGCCGGGGACACTGAA. Its translation: CASSLLAGDTE. The whole CDR3 protein reads CASSLLAGDTEAFF. The whole variable domain, remainder taken from reference TRBV5-1 and TRBJ1-1, is KAGVTQTPRYLIKTRGQQVTLSCSPISGHRSVSWYQQTPGQGLQFLFEYFSETQRNKGNFPGRFSGRQFSNSRSEMNVSTLELGDSALYLCASSLLAGDTEAFFGQGTRLTVV.

This clone was recorded at least ten times. CDR3 amino acids: CASSSGTGVHEQYF. The CDR3 bases that were read are TGTGCCAGCAGTTCCGGGACAGGGGTCCACGAG. The V gene is TRBV2, the J gene TRBJ2-7; TRBD1 aligns across 10 bases. The CDR3 end is not reached by the read, which stops 3 residues before it; the germline J gene fills it in. Germline V gene data show CDR1 as SNHLY and CDR2 as FYNNEI. The V segment lost 5 bases and the J segment 5 bases; nucleotides outside the gene matches: 6. The CDR3 contains 14 residues.

In this sample, this clone turned up many times. The read falls 3 residues short of the CDR3 end, and the missing part is taken from the germline J gene. V gene TRBV5-1 combines with J gene TRBJ2-5, with 10 nucleotides matching TRBD2. Per the germline V gene, CDR1 is SGHRS and CDR2 is YFSETQ. V trimming: 4 bases; J trimming: 5 bases; junction bases outside the gene matches: 5. This CDR3 spans 14 amino acids. This chain's CDR3 is CASSPTAGGETQYF. CDR3 DNA (partial): TGCGCCAGCAGCCCCACAGCGGGGGGGGAGACC.

This clone was counted at least ten times. The read terminates 3 residues ahead of where the CDR3 ends, so the germline J gene completes it. J is TRBJ2-7 and V is TRBV20-1, with 8 bases matching TRBD2. Germline-derived CDR1 and CDR2 are DFQATT and SNEGSKA (reference sequence). This CDR3 has 15 amino acids. The CDR3 loop is CSSGIAGRDVSEQYF. The CDR3 bases that were read are TGCAGCTCCGGGATAGCGGGACGAGATGTTAGCGAG.

This clone was observed at least ten times. CDR3 sequence reads: CASSFGASTDTQYF. The sequenced CDR3 bases are TGCGCCAGCAGCTTCGGTGCGAGCACAGATACG. The chain links TRBV5-1 to TRBJ2-3; D unclear. The missing CDR3 end, 3 residues past where the read stops, is filled in from the germline J gene. Germline V lookup: CDR1 SGHRS, CDR2 YFSETQ. The CDR3 runs to 14 residues. V shed 2 bases and J shed 0 bases, with 7 bases lying between them.

This clone was counted many times. The read comes to an end 3 residues before the CDR3 does, leaving the germline J gene to fill in the end. The chain is built from TRBV7-2 and TRBJ2-5; tentative D call: TRBD1 (5 bases). CDR1 is SGHTA, CDR2 FQGNSA, per germline. The CDR3 is made up of 14 amino acids. V was pared by 4 bases and J by 4 bases, with 13 bases between. Partial CDR3 DNA: TGTGCCAGCAGCTCCCAGGGTACGGGAGAGACC. Its translation is CASSSQGTGET. The whole CDR3 protein reads CASSSQGTGETQYF.

This clone appeared many times. The observed sequence ends 3 residues before the CDR3 terminus, with the missing tail filled in from the germline J gene. V usage is TRBV5-1 and J usage is TRBJ1-5; D unresolved. Germline V gene data show CDR1 as SGHRS and CDR2 as YFSETQ. The CDR3 sequence is 15 residues long. V lost 1 base to trimming and J lost 6 bases, with 14 bases between them. The sequenced CDR3 bases are TGCGCCAGCAGCTTGAATAGGTCCCCGGGTCAGCCC. Its protein is CASSLNRSPGQP. The complete CDR3 protein is CASSLNRSPGQPQHF.

In this sample, this clone turned up many times. The read comes to an end 3 residues before the CDR3 does, leaving the germline J gene to fill in the end. This chain uses TRBV5-1 with TRBJ2-3; no firm D call. V dropped 1 base and J dropped 2 bases, with 8 bases sitting between them. The germline gives CDR1 SGHRS, CDR2 YFSETQ. This CDR3 comprises 14 residues. Incomplete CDR3 DNA: TGCGCCAGCAGCTTGCTCCCCTTCACAGATACG. It encodes CASSLLPFTDT. The complete CDR3 reads CASSLLPFTDTQYF.

This clone was recorded at least ten times. This CDR3 is CASRGQGAVETQYF. The CDR3 DNA, read in part, is TGTGCCAGCAGGGGACAGGGGGCTGTAGAGACC. The genes are TRBV12-3 or TRBV12-4 and TRBJ2-5; 12 bases are a match to TRBD1. The read ends 3 residues shy of where the CDR3 ends; the end is completed using the germline J gene. The CDR3 length is 14 residues. After removal of 6 bases from V and 4 bases from J, the junction contained 3 bases not matched to a gene.

This clone has ten or more counts. The DNA ends 3 residues before the CDR3 does, and the rest of the CDR3 is filled in from the germline J gene. V usage is TRBV20-1 and J usage is TRBJ1-3; 7 bases align to TRBD1. Germline-derived CDR1 and CDR2 are DFQATT and SNEGSKA (reference sequence). Unmatched junction bases numbered 8, after V lost 6 bases and J lost 6 bases. There are 13 residues in the CDR3. Incomplete CDR3 DNA: TGCAGTGCCCGCGGACAGGTTCAAAACACC. Residues: CSARGQVQNT. The full-length CDR3 reads as CSARGQVQNTIYF.

This clone occurred many times. The CDR3 extends 3 residues past the end of the read, so its final part is completed from the germline J gene. The chain joins TRBV20-1 to TRBJ2-7, with 7 positions matching TRBD1. Germline CDR1 DFQATT, CDR2 SNEGSKA (reference sequence). This CDR3 spans 15 amino acids. After removal of 0 bases from V and 3 bases from J, the junction contained 8 bases not matched to a gene. CDR3 residues: CSAREITGESYEQYF. The DNA read from the CDR3 is TGCAGTGCTAGAGAGATTACAGGGGAAAGCTACGAG.

This clone was recorded at least ten times. CDR3 loop: CASSPGTGGGQGETQYF. The sequenced CDR3 bases are TGCGCCAGCAGCCCCGGGACAGGGGGCGGCCAAGGGGAGACC. This sequence joins TRBV4-1 and TRBJ2-5; 12 bases are a match to TRBD1. Read sequence stops 3 residues before the CDR3 end, and the germline J gene provides the missing end. Looked up from germline, CDR1 is MGHRA and CDR2 is YSYEKL. This CDR3 contains 17 residues. J gave up 5 bases and V 4 bases, and 11 bases lay outside the gene matches.

This clone was detected ten times or more. The CDR3 is cut off 3 residues early in the read; its end comes from the germline J gene. The chain couples TRBV5-6 to TRBJ2-5, with D possibly TRBD1 on 5 matching bases. The V end was cut by 3 bases, the J end by 5 bases, with 17 bases between. Germline assignment: CDR1 SGHDT and CDR2 YYEEEE. The CDR3 runs 15 residues. CDR3 sequence reads: CASSWGSGVRETQYF. Partial CDR3 DNA: TGTGCCAGCAGCTGGGGCTCGGGTGTCCGGGAGACC.

This clone occurred many times. The read terminates 3 residues before the CDR3 end, so the remaining end is supplied by the germline J gene. The chain joins TRBV7-8 to TRBJ1-1; 7 nucleotides line up with TRBD1. Looked up from germline, CDR1 is SGHVS and CDR2 is FQNEAQ. CDR3 length equals 14 residues. CDR3 DNA, as far as it was read: TGTGCCAGCAGCCCTGAGACAGGGAATGTCGAA. It yields the protein CASSPETGNVE. In full, the CDR3 reads CASSPETGNVEAFF.

This clone occurred many times. The read comes to an end 3 residues before the CDR3 does, leaving the germline J gene to fill in the end. The chain recombines TRBV19 with TRBJ1-1; D perhaps matches TRBD1 (6 bases). The CDR3 is 14 residues long. V was clipped by 5 bases and J by 4 bases, with 14 bases between them. Germline assignment: CDR1 LNHDA and CDR2 SQIVND (reference sequence). This CDR3 reads CASSFQGYGTEAFF. The CDR3 bases that were read are TGTGCCAGTAGTTTTCAGGGGTATGGCACTGAA.

This clone was found many times. The missing CDR3 end, 3 residues past where the read stops, is filled in from the germline J gene. The V and J genes are TRBV12-3 or TRBV12-4 and TRBJ1-4, with 11 bases lining up with TRBD1. The CDR3 is made up of 14 amino acids. The V gene end was trimmed by 5 bases and the J gene end by 7 bases; junction bases not matched to a gene: 3. The sequenced CDR3 bases are TGTGCCAGCAGTCGGGACAGGGGGGGTGAAAAA. Translation: CASSRDRGGEK. The whole CDR3 region reads CASSRDRGGEKLFF.

This clone was counted at least ten times. The CDR3 is cut off 3 residues early in the read; its end comes from the germline J gene. The gene calls are TRBV30 and TRBJ1-5; D possibly corresponds to TRBD1 (5 bases). The CDR3 is 15 amino acids. Trimming took 0 bases from V and 4 from J, leaving 13 bases between them. Germline lookup yields CDR1 GTSNPN and CDR2 SVGIG (reference sequence). Incomplete CDR3 DNA: TGTGCCTGGAGTGTGGCGGGGCAGGCTAATCAGCCC. It is translated as CAWSVAGQANQP. The entire CDR3 reads CAWSVAGQANQPQHF.

This clone has at least ten counts. The DNA ends 3 residues before the CDR3 does, and the rest of the CDR3 is filled in from the germline J gene. The chain joins TRBV7-9 to TRBJ1-5; 7 bases are a match to TRBD1. CDR3 length equals 15 residues. The junction had 13 bases not matched to a gene; V was cut back by 6 bases and J by 8 bases. Germline V CDR1 and CDR2: SEHNR, FQNEAQ (reference sequence). The DNA read from the CDR3 is TGTGCCAGCAGTTCACAGGGGACGGCGGTTGAGCCC. Protein product: CASSSQGTAVEP. The whole CDR3 protein is CASSSQGTAVEPQHF.

This clone was seen many times. The DNA ends 3 residues before the CDR3 does, and the rest of the CDR3 is filled in from the germline J gene. This chain connects TRBV20-1 to TRBJ2-3; TRBD2 is a possible D gene (6 bases). CDR1 is DFQATT and CDR2 is SNEGSKA in the germline V gene (reference sequence). The CDR3 extends over 15 amino acids. Trimming left V 1 base short and J 2 bases short, with 13 bases between. Partial CDR3 DNA: TGCAGTGCTAGAGCCCAAGCGGGCCTCACAGATACG. This translates into CSARAQAGLTDT. The whole CDR3 sequence is CSARAQAGLTDTQYF.

This clone was counted between two and nine times. The DNA read from the CDR3 is TGTGCCAGTAGTATGGCTCAGGGCGCCCAAGTGATAACTGAA. This codes for CASSMAQGAQVITE. The whole CDR3 sequence is CASSMAQGAQVITEAFF. The genes are TRBV19 and TRBJ1-1; perhaps TRBD1 as D (5 bases). The CDR3 end is not reached by the read, which stops 3 residues before it; the germline J gene fills it in. This CDR3 spans 17 amino acids. Germline-derived CDR1 and CDR2 are LNHDA and SQIVND (reference sequence). V shed 3 bases and J shed 5 bases, with 22 bases lying between them.

This clone has ten or more counts. The read is 3 residues too short to cover the CDR3 end, so that end is filled in from the germline J gene. The chain carries TRBV7-9 and TRBJ2-7; the match to TRBD1 covers 9 bases. Trimming removed 3 bases from V and 3 bases from J; junction bases left unmatched: 3. Germline assignment: CDR1 SEHNR and CDR2 FQNEAQ (reference sequence). There are 14 residues in the CDR3. The part of the CDR3 DNA that was read is TGTGCCAGCAGCTTCCGGGACAGGGTCTACGAG. Encoded protein: CASSFRDRVYE. The CDR3, in full, reads CASSFRDRVYEQYF.